This T cell receptor (beta chain) was observed in a study of OX40 agonist ivuxolimab in advanced cancers. Notes on the study in general: Clonal expansion was among the lowest in partial responders at 0.1-3.0 mg/kg, especially CD8+.

Assay used: immunoSEQ multiplex PCR; TCRdb lists only in-frame clones, some missing. The sample has about 84,000 clones, 89% seen once. Germline V CDR1 and CDR2: SNHLY, FYNNEI. V gave up 5 bases and J gave up 3 bases, with 8 bases separating them. This CDR3 spans 13 amino acids. A remark on this clone: Its matching antigen is unknown.

The clonotype comes from an adult with an advanced solid tumor such as melanoma, head and neck, liver or kidney cancer. This specimen was CD4+ or CD8+ T cells sorted from blood, taken in a trial of the OX40 agonist ivuxolimab. V is TRBV2 and J is TRBJ1-5; D gene uncertain. The CDR3 protein is CASSPAYNQPQHF. The CDR3 DNA sequence: TGTGCCAGCAGTCCTGCCTACAATCAGCCCCAGCATTTT.